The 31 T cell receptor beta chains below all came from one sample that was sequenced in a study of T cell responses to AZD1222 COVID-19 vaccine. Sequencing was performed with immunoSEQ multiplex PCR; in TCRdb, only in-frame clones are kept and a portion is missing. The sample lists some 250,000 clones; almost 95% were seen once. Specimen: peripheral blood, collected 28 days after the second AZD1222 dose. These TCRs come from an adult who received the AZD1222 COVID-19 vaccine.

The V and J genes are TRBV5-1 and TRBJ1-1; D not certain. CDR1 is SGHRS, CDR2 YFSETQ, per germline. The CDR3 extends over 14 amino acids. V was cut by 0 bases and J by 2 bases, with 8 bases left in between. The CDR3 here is CASSLVGENTEAFF. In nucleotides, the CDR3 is TGCGCCAGCAGCTTGGTCGGGGAAAACACTGAAGCTTTCTTT.

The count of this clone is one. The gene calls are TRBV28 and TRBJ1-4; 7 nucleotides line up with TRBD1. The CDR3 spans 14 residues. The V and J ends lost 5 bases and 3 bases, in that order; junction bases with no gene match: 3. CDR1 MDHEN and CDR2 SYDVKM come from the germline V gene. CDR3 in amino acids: CASSTGQPNEKLFF. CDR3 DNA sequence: TGTGCCAGCAGTACGGGACAGCCTAATGAAAAACTGTTTTTT. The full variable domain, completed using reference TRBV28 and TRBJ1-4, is DVKVTQSSRYLVKRTGEKVFLECVQDMDHENMFWYRQDPGLGLRLIYFSYDVKMKEKGDIPEGYSVSREKKERFSLILESASTNQTSMYLCASSTGQPNEKLFFGSGTQLSVL.

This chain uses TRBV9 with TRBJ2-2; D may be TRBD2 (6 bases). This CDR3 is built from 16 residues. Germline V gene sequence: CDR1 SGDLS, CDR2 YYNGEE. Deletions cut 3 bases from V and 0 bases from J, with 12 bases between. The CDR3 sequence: CASSGPAGSNTGELFF. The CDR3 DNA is TGTGCCAGCAGCGGACCCGCGGGATCGAACACCGGGGAGCTGTTTTTT.

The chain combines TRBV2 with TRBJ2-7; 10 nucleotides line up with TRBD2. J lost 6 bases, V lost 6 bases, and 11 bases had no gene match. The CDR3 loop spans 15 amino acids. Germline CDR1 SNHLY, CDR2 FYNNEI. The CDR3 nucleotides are TGTGCCAGCAGCCCGAACCCTAGCGGGAGTACCGAGCAGTACTTC. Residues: CASSPNPSGSTEQYF.

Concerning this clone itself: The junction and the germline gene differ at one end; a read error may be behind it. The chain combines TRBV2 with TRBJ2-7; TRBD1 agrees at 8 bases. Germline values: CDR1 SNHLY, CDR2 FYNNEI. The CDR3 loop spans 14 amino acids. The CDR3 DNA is TGTGCCAGCAGCCGACAGGGGTTCTCCCACGAGCAGTACTTC. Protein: CASSRQGFSHEQYF. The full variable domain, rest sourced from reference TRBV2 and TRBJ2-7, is EPEVTQTPSHQVTQMGQEVILRCVPISNHLYFYWYRQILGQKVEFLVSFYNNEISEKSEIFDDQFSVERPDGSNFTLKIRSTKLEDSAMYFCASSRQGFSHEQYFGPGTRLTVT.

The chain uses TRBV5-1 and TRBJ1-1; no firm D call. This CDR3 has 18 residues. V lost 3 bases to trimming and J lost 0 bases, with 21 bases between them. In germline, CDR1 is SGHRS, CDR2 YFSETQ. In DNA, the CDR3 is TGCGCCAGCAGCTCCGCCGACGGACCAAGCCGACTGAACACTGAAGCTTTCTTT. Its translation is CASSSADGPSRLNTEAFF. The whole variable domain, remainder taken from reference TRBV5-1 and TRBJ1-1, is KAGVTQTPRYLIKTRGQQVTLSCSPISGHRSVSWYQQTPGQGLQFLFEYFSETQRNKGNFPGRFSGRQFSNSRSEMNVSTLELGDSALYLCASSSADGPSRLNTEAFFGQGTRLTVV.

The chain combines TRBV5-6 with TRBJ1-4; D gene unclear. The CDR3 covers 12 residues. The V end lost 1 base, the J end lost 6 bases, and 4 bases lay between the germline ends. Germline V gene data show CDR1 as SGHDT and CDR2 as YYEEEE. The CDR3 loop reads CASSLIDEKLFF. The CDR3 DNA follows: TGTGCCAGCAGCTTGATAGATGAAAAACTGTTTTTT.

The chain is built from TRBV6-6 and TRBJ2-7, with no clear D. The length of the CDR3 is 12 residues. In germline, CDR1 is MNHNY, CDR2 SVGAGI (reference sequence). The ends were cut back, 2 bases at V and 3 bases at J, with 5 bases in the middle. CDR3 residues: CASSYAYYEQYF. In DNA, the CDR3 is TGTGCCAGCAGTTACGCTTACTACGAGCAGTACTTC.

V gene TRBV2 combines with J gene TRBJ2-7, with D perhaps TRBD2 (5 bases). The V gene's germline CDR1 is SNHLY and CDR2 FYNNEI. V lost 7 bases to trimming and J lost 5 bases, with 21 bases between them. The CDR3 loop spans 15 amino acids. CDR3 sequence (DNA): TGTGCCAGCACCCACCTGAGAGGGAACAAAAACGAGCAGTACTTC. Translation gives CASTHLRGNKNEQYF. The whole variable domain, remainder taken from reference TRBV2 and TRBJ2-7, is EPEVTQTPSHQVTQMGQEVILRCVPISNHLYFYWYRQILGQKVEFLVSFYNNEISEKSEIFDDQFSVERPDGSNFTLKIRSTKLEDSAMYFCASTHLRGNKNEQYFGPGTRLTVT.

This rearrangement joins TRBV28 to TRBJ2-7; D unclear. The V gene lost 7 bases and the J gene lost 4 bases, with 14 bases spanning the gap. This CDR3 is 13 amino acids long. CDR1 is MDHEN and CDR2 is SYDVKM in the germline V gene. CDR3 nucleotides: TGTGCCAGCACACTACCCGGGTCGTACGAGCAGTACTTC. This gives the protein CASTLPGSYEQYF.

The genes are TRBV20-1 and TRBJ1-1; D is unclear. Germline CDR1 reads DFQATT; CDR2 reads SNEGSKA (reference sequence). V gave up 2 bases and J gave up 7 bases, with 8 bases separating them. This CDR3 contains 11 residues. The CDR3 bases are TGCAGTGCTAGACGGAATAATGAAGCTTTCTTT. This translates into CSARRNNEAFF.

The CDR3 region has the DNA TGTGCCAGCAGCCAAGAAATAATAGCGGGAGGCAATGAGCAGTTCTTC. It translates to CASSQEIIAGGNEQFF. The chain recombines TRBV14 with TRBJ2-1; 10 bases map to TRBD2. The CDR3 runs 16 residues. The V and J ends lost 0 bases and 6 bases, in that order; junction bases with no gene match: 5. Per the germline V gene, CDR1 is SGHDN and CDR2 is FVKESK.

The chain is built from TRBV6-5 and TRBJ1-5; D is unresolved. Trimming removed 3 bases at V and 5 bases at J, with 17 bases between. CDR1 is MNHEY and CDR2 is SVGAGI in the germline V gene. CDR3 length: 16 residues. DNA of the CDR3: TGTGCCAGCAGTTATCCCGGGCCAGCCTCCTATCAGCCCCAGCATTTT. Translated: CASSYPGPASYQPQHF.

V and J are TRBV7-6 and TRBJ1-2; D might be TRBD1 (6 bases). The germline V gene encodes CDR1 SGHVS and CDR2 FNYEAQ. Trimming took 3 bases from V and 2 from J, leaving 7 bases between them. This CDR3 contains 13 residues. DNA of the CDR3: TGTGCCAGCAGCTTTACAGGGAACTATGGCTACACCTTC. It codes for CASSFTGNYGYTF. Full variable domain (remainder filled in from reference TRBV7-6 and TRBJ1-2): GAGVSQSPRYKVTKRGQDVALRCDPISGHVSLYWYRQALGQGPEFLTYFNYEAQQDKSGLPNDRFSAERPEGSISTLTIQRTEQRDSAMYRCASSFTGNYGYTFGSGTRLTVV.

The CDR3 bases are TGTGCCAGCAGCTTTAGGGTGAACACTGAAGCTTTCTTT. This gives the protein CASSFRVNTEAFF. V usage is TRBV5-4 and J usage is TRBJ1-1; D gene unclear. CDR3 length: 13 residues. Trimming took 2 bases from V and 0 from J, leaving 5 bases between them. Germline V CDR1 and CDR2: SGHNT, YYREEE (reference sequence). Full variable domain (outside the CDR3, taken from reference TRBV5-4 and TRBJ1-1): ETGVTQSPTHLIKTRGQQVTLRCSSQSGHNTVSWYQQALGQGPQFIFQYYREEENGRGNFPPRFSGLQFPNYSSELNVNALELDDSALYLCASSFRVNTEAFFGQGTRLTVV.

The CDR3 region is CASSFQWGYTF. The CDR3, as DNA: TGTGCCAGCAGTTTTCAGTGGGGCTACACCTTC. V usage is TRBV28 and J usage is TRBJ1-2; D unresolved. The CDR3 length is 11 residues. V was cut by 3 bases and J by 8 bases, with 7 bases left in between. CDR1 and CDR2 (germline): MDHEN, SYDVKM.

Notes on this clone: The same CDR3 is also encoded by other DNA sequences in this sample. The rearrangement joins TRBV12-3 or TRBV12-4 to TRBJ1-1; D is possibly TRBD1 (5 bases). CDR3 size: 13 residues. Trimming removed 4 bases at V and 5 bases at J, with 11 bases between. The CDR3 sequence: CASSSQGGTEAFF. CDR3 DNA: TGTGCCAGCAGTTCGCAGGGCGGGACTGAAGCTTTCTTT.

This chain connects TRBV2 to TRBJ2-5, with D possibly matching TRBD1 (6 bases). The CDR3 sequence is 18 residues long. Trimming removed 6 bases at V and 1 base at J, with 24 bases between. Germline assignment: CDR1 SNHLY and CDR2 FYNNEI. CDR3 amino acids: CASSREGTLADVQETQYF. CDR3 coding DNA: TGTGCCAGCAGCCGGGAAGGGACACTCGCGGACGTCCAAGAGACCCAGTACTTC.

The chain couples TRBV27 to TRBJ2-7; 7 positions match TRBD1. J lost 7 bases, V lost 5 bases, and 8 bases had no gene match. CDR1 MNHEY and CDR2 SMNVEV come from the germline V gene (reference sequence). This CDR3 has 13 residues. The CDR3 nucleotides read TGTGCCAGCAGTCCCCGAACCAGGGGGGAGCAGTACTTC. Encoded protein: CASSPRTRGEQYF.

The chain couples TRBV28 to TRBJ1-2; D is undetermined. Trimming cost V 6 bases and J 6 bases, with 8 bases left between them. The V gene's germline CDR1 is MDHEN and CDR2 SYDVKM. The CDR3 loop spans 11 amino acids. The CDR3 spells CASSTIDGYTF. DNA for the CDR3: TGTGCCAGCAGCACCATCGATGGCTACACCTTC.

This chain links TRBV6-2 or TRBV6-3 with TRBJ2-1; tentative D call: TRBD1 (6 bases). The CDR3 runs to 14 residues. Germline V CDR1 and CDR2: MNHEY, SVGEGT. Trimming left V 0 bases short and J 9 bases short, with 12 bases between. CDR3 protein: CASSYSVGQLEQFF. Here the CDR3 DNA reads TGTGCCAGCAGTTACTCGGTTGGACAGCTTGAGCAGTTCTTC.

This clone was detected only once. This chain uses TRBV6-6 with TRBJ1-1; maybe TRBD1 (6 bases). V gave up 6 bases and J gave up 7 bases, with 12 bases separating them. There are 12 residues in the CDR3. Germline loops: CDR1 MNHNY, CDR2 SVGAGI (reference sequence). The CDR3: CASSTEGGEAFF. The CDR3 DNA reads TGTGCCAGCAGCACGGAGGGGGGTGAAGCTTTCTTT.

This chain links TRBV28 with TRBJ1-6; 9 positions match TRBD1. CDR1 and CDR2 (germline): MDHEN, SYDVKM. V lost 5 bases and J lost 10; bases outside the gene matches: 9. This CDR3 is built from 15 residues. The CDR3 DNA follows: TGTGCCAGCAGTGGGGGGGACAGGGTTTACTCACCCCTCCACTTT. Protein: CASSGGDRVYSPLHF.

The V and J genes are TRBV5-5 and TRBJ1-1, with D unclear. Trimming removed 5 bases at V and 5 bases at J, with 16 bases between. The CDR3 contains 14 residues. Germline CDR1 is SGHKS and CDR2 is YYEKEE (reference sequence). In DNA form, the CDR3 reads TGTGCCAGCAGGCTCTACAGTAGCATGACTGAAGCTTTCTTT. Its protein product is CASRLYSSMTEAFF.

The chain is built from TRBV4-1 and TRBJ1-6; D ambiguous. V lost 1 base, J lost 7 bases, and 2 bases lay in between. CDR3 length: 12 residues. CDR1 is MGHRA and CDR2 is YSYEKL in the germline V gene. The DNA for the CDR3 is TGCGCCAGCAGCCAAGCGAATTCACCCCTCCACTTT. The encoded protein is CASSQANSPLHF.

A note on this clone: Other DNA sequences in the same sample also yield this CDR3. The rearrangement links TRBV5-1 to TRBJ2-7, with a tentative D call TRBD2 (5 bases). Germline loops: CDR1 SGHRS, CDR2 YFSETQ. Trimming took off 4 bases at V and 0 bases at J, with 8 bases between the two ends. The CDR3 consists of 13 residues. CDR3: CASSPDSSYEQYF. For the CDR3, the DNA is TGCGCCAGCAGCCCGGACTCCTCCTACGAGCAGTACTTC. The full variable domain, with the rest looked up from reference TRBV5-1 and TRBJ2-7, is KAGVTQTPRYLIKTRGQQVTLSCSPISGHRSVSWYQQTPGQGLQFLFEYFSETQRNKGNFPGRFSGRQFSNSRSEMNVSTLELGDSALYLCASSPDSSYEQYFGPGTRLTVT.

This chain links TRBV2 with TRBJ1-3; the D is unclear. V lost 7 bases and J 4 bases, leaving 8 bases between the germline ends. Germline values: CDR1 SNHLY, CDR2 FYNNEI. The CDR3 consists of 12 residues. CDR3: CASKADGNTIYF. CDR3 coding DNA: TGTGCCAGCAAGGCCGACGGAAACACCATATATTTT.

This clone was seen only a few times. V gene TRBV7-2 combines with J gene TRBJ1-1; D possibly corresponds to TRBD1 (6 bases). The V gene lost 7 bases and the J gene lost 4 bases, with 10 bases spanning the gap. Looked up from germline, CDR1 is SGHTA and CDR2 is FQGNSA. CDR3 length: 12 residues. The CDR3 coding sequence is TGTGCCAGCAAGGGGGACTTCACTGAAGCTTTCTTT. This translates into CASKGDFTEAFF.

This CDR3 reads CASSAYYNEQFF. The DNA of the CDR3 is TGTGCCAGCAGTGCCTACTACAATGAGCAGTTCTTC. The chain combines TRBV9 with TRBJ2-1; no clear D. This CDR3 has 12 residues. Germline assignment: CDR1 SGDLS and CDR2 YYNGEE. V lost 5 bases and J 3 bases, leaving 6 bases between the germline ends.

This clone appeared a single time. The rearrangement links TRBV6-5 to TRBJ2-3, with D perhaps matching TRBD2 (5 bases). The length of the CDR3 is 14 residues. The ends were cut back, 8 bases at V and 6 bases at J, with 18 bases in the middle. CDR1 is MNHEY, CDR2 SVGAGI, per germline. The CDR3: CASALNGPGDTQYF. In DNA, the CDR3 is TGTGCCAGCGCCCTGAATGGCCCGGGGGATACGCAGTATTTT.

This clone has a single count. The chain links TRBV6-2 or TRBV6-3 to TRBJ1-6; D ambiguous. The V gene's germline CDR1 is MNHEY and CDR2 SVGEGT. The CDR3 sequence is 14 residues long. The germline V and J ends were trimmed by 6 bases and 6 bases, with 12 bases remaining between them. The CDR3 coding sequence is TGTGCCAGCAGCCAAACCCAGATTAATTCACCCCTCCACTTT. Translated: CASSQTQINSPLHF.